Following are 24 T cell receptor beta chains from one sample sequenced in a study of cytomegalovirus exposure and HLA in healthy donors. The method was immunoSEQ multiplex PCR; TCRdb's version includes in-frame clones alone and lacks a portion of them. Here the sample spans a few hundred thousand clones, around nine tenths being singletons. The sequenced sample consisted of PBMCs. The receptors shown here come from a woman between 18 and 29 years old in good health and CMV-seronegative.

The V gene is TRBV14, the J gene TRBJ2-5; 7 nucleotides align to TRBD2. V shed 3 bases and J 5 bases; nucleotides not matched to a gene: 9. Germline V lookup: CDR1 SGHDN, CDR2 FVKESK. The CDR3 extends over 15 amino acids. The CDR3, as DNA: TGTGCCAGCAGCCACCAAACGGGGGGATGGGAGACCCAGTACTTC. This encodes CASSHQTGGWETQYF.

The V gene is TRBV9, the J gene TRBJ2-1, with 7 positions matching TRBD2. This CDR3 has 15 amino acids. Germline V gene lookup returns CDR1 SGDLS and CDR2 YYNGEE. J lost 5 bases, V lost 0 bases, and 5 bases had no gene match. CDR3 amino acids: CASSVGRTSDNEQFF. In DNA, the CDR3 is TGTGCCAGCAGCGTAGGTCGAACTAGCGACAATGAGCAGTTCTTC.

This chain joins TRBV4-3 and TRBJ1-5; D is unresolved. Deletions cut 1 base from V and 3 bases from J, with 10 bases between. Germline CDR1 and CDR2: LGHNA and YSLEER. The CDR3 extends over 15 amino acids. The CDR3 DNA reads TGCGCCAGCAGCCAAGTCGACGGGGACAATCAGCCCCAGCATTTT. Translation: CASSQVDGDNQPQHF.

V gene TRBV10-2 combines with J gene TRBJ2-1; 9 bases line up with TRBD2. Germline CDR1 WSHSY, CDR2 SAAADI. V trimming: 6 bases; J trimming: 10 bases; junction bases outside the gene matches: 4. The CDR3 is 12 residues long. The CDR3: CASRVSGSEQFF. CDR3 in DNA: TGCGCCAGCAGAGTTAGCGGGAGCGAGCAGTTCTTC.

This rearrangement joins TRBV4-1 to TRBJ2-5, with a possible D match to TRBD2 (6 bases). Trimming stripped 1 base from V and 4 bases from J, with 10 bases between. Germline V lookup: CDR1 MGHRA, CDR2 YSYEKL. The CDR3 runs 14 residues. CDR3 nucleotides: TGCGCCAGCAGCCAAGGTCCGGGGGTAGAGACCCAGTACTTC. Amino acid sequence: CASSQGPGVETQYF.

The chain joins TRBV21-1 to TRBJ1-5. TRBV21-1 is a documented pseudogene. This CDR3 is 16 amino acids long. Here the CDR3 reads CASSNLTVPSNQPQHF. The CDR3 DNA reads TGTGCCAGCAGCAATCTCACGGTCCCTAGCAATCAGCCCCAGCATTTT.

This rearrangement joins TRBV27 to TRBJ2-5; D is undetermined. V dropped 6 bases and J dropped 0 bases, with 8 bases sitting between them. The length of the CDR3 is 13 residues. Germline CDR1 reads MNHEY; CDR2 reads SMNVEV (reference sequence). Written as DNA, the CDR3 is TGTGCCAGCAGCCCCGACAACCAAGAGACCCAGTACTTC. Protein product: CASSPDNQETQYF.

This clone was counted once. This chain links TRBV4-2 with TRBJ1-2; a weak D match, TRBD1 (5 bases). This CDR3 is 13 amino acids long. Trimming left V 1 base short and J 8 bases short, with 11 bases between. Per germline, CDR1 LGHNA and CDR2 YNFKEQ. CDR3 nucleotides: TGTGCCAGCAGCCAAGTCATGCGGGACGGCTACACCTTC. Its protein is CASSQVMRDGYTF.

The rearrangement uses TRBV7-2 and TRBJ2-5; 8 nucleotides align to TRBD1. The CDR3 consists of 18 residues. Losses at the gene ends were 8 bases for V and 5 bases for J; bases not matched to a gene: 22. Germline assignment: CDR1 SGHTA and CDR2 FQGNSA. The CDR3, as DNA: TGTGCCAGCCGTCCCGACAGGGGAGCAGGGCCAATGGGGGAGACCCAGTACTTC. Protein product: CASRPDRGAGPMGETQYF.

V and J are TRBV4-1 and TRBJ2-7, with 7 bases matching TRBD2. J gave up 3 bases and V 3 bases, and 2 bases lay outside the gene matches. CDR3 length equals 13 residues. From germline, CDR1 is MGHRA and CDR2 YSYEKL. In nucleotides, the CDR3 is TGCGCCAGCAGCCAGGGACTAAACTACGAGCAGTACTTC. Its protein product is CASSQGLNYEQYF.

The J gene is TRBJ1-5, the V gene TRBV27, with a possible D match to TRBD1 (5 bases). Trimming stripped 4 bases from V and 9 bases from J, with 16 bases between. The CDR3 runs 14 residues. Per germline, CDR1 MNHEY and CDR2 SMNVEV (reference sequence). CDR3 sequence (DNA): TGTGCCAGCAGTTCCGGGGGTGATAATAGGCCCCAGCATTTT. Its translation: CASSSGGDNRPQHF.

The V and J genes are TRBV7-9 and TRBJ1-5, with 10 bases identical to TRBD1. Germline V gene lookup returns CDR1 SEHNR and CDR2 FQNEAQ (reference sequence). This CDR3 contains 14 residues. V dropped 6 bases and J dropped 7; count of bases not matched to a gene: 6. For the CDR3, the DNA is TGTGCCAGCAGTGGGGGACAGGGGAGACAGCCCCAGCATTTT. Residues: CASSGGQGRQPQHF.

This clone is a singleton in its sample. The V call is TRBV2, the J call TRBJ1-2; 8 bases are shared with TRBD1. V lost 7 bases to trimming and J lost 4 bases; unmatched junction nucleotides: 11. CDR3 length equals 15 residues. Looked up from germline, CDR1 is SNHLY and CDR2 is FYNNEI. The CDR3 coding sequence is TGTGCCAGCAAGGACGGGGCAGGGGGCCTCTATGGCTACACCTTC. It codes for CASKDGAGGLYGYTF.

V usage is TRBV15 and J usage is TRBJ2-1; 7 nucleotides align to TRBD2. V gave up 0 bases and J gave up 6 bases; unmatched junction bases: 5. CDR1 is LNHNV and CDR2 is YYDKDF in the germline V gene (reference sequence). The CDR3 is made up of 15 amino acids. CDR3 loop: CATSREGGGFNEQFF. The CDR3 nucleotides read TGTGCCACCAGCAGAGAGGGGGGAGGGTTCAATGAGCAGTTCTTC.

The chain employs TRBV4-3 and TRBJ2-7, with 10 bases identical to TRBD1. The CDR3 extends over 15 amino acids. The V gene end was trimmed by 3 bases and the J gene end by 3 bases; junction bases not matched to a gene: 5. Germline loops: CDR1 LGHNA, CDR2 YSLEER. CDR3 sequence (DNA): TGCGCCAGCAGCCAGGGACAGGGGAAGTACTACGAGCAGTACTTC. Translation gives CASSQGQGKYYEQYF.

This clone has just a few counts. V usage is TRBV14 and J usage is TRBJ1-1, with D unclear. In germline, CDR1 is SGHDN, CDR2 FVKESK. CDR3 length equals 10 residues. Trimming stripped 0 bases from V and 11 bases from J, with 4 bases between. The chain's CDR3 is CASSQDSAFF. In DNA form, the CDR3 reads TGTGCCAGCAGCCAAGACTCGGCTTTCTTT.

Points on this clone: The same CDR3 is also encoded by other DNA sequences in this sample. The rearrangement links TRBV28 to TRBJ2-1; D gene unclear. The V and J ends lost 2 bases and 6 bases respectively, with 5 bases between them. CDR3 length equals 12 residues. Germline CDR1 is MDHEN and CDR2 is SYDVKM. The CDR3 nucleotides read TGTGCCAGCAGTTTAGGCCTCAATGAGCAGTTCTTC. This gives the protein CASSLGLNEQFF.

This clone has only one observation. The CDR3 protein is CASSQETGRNYGYTF. The CDR3 DNA sequence: TGTGCCAGCAGCCAAGAGACAGGGAGAAACTATGGCTACACCTTC. The chain uses TRBV14 and TRBJ1-2; TRBD1 aligns across 7 bases. After removal of 0 bases from V and 2 bases from J, the junction contained 3 bases not matched to a gene. Germline CDR1 reads SGHDN; CDR2 reads FVKESK. The CDR3 consists of 15 residues.

This clone occurred once. The chain has TRBV5-1 and TRBJ1-5; TRBD1 matches 8 bases. Germline CDR1 is SGHRS and CDR2 is YFSETQ. The V and J ends lost 0 bases and 6 bases, in that order; junction bases with no gene match: 5. The CDR3 is 15 residues long. CDR3 in DNA: TGCGCCAGCAGCTTGGGGACAGGGCATGGTCAGCCCCAGCATTTT. It translates to CASSLGTGHGQPQHF.

This chain connects TRBV19 to TRBJ2-2; 12 positions agree with TRBD1. The length of the CDR3 is 17 residues. The ends lost 3 bases at V and 5 bases at J; junction bases unmatched: 7. Germline V gives CDR1 LNHDA, CDR2 SQIVND (reference sequence). DNA of the CDR3: TGTGCCAGTAGTATGGGTCGGGGACAGGGGGCGACCGGGGAGCTGTTTTTT. It codes for CASSMGRGQGATGELFF.

Here the CDR3 DNA reads TGTGCCAGCAGCCAAGCCCCGGGGGGCTACACCTTC. This codes for CASSQAPGGYTF. The gene calls are TRBV7-2 and TRBJ1-2; D unclear. Germline V lookup: CDR1 SGHTA, CDR2 FQGNSA. V was trimmed by 5 bases and J by 8 bases, leaving 12 bases between them. The CDR3 has 12 residues.

The V call is TRBV6-5, the J call TRBJ2-3, with D perhaps matching TRBD1 (6 bases). This CDR3 comprises 15 residues. CDR1 and CDR2 from the germline V gene are MNHEY and SVGAGI. V was cut by 6 bases and J by 3 bases, with 16 bases left in between. CDR3 residues: CASRQPGHTTDTQYF. As DNA, the CDR3 is TGTGCCAGCAGGCAACCGGGACACACGACAGATACGCAGTATTTT.

The CDR3 DNA sequence: TGTGCCAGTAGTGACAGGGCATATAGCAATCAGCCCCAGCATTTT. Amino acid sequence: CASSDRAYSNQPQHF. This rearrangement joins TRBV19 to TRBJ1-5; 7 bases fit TRBD1. The trim removed 5 bases at V and 0 bases at J, leaving 4 bases unmatched. Germline V lookup: CDR1 LNHDA, CDR2 SQIVND (reference sequence). The CDR3 is 15 amino acids.

CDR3: CASSRTGGWYQPQHF. The CDR3 DNA is TGTGCCAGTAGTAGGACAGGGGGCTGGTATCAGCCCCAGCATTTT. V and J are TRBV19 and TRBJ1-5; 11 bases are shared with TRBD1. This CDR3 comprises 15 residues. V trimming: 4 bases; J trimming: 5 bases; junction bases outside the gene matches: 4. Germline CDR1 reads LNHDA; CDR2 reads SQIVND (reference sequence).